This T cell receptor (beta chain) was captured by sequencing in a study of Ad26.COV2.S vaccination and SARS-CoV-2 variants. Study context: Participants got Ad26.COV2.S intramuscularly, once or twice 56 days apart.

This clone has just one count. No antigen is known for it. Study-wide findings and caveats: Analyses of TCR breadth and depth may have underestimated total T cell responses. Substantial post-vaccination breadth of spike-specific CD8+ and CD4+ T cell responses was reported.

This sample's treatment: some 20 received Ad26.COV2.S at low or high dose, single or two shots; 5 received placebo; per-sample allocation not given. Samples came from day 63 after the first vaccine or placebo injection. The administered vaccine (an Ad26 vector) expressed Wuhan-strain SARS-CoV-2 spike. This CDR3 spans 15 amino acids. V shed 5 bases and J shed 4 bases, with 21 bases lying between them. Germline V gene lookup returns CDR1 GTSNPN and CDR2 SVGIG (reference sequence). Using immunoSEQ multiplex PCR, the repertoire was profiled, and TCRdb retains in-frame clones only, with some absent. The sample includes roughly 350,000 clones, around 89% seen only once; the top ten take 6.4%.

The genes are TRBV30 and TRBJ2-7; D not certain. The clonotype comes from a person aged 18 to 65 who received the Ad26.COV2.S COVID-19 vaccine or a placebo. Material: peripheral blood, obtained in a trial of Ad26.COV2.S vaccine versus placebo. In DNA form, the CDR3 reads TGTGCCTGGGGCCCCGCCTTAGTGACTTCGTACGAGCAGTACTTC. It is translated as CAWGPALVTSYEQYF.